This note documents a single T cell receptor (beta chain) sequence. Antigen: not known. This specimen comes from a study of shared clonotypes between healthy human individuals. The repertoire was sequenced with immunoSEQ multiplex PCR; TCRdb's copy has only in-frame clones and lacks some. The sample includes roughly 2.1 million clones, 85% to 95% of them seen just once. V lost 2 bases, J lost 1 base, and 5 bases stayed unmatched. The CDR3 is made up of 16 amino acids. CDR1 is LNHDA and CDR2 is SQIVND in the germline V gene (reference sequence). Study results and caveats: Among non-shared clonotypes, generation probabilities were lower than among those shared by all four donors. The sole specimen, blood, was sampled, and tissue repertoires likely differ.

Naive CD8 cells lacked CD45RO, underwent positive selection for CCR7 and left out terminally differentiated effector memory CD45RA+ cells. The receptor was derived from a man aged 18 to 29 in good health. Some clones in this sample may be carry-over from other donors' samples. The sequenced material came from naive CD8+ T cells from PBMCs. The gene calls are TRBV19 and TRBJ1-3; 7 bases are a match to TRBD1. CDR3 residues: CASSIRDSTSGNTIYF. The CDR3 nucleotides read TGTGCCAGTAGTATACGGGACAGTACGTCTGGAAACACCATATATTTT.